This T cell receptor delta chain was identified in a study of Vδ1+ human thymocytes. Study-level results: Around 20% of thymic delta-chain sequences were Vdelta2, with few Vdelta3, unlike blood Vdelta1+ controls. Highly polyclonal TRG and TRD repertoires with Gaussian CDR3 length distributions appeared in thymus. Unexpected Vdelta2 sequences could cause misinterpretation of bulk repertoire data.

After alphabeta T cell depletion, CD3+ Vdelta1+ Vdelta2- thymocytes were sorted. Sorted Vdelta1+ thymocytes were 98% to 99.6% pure. Sequences come from RNA converted to cDNA by reverse transcription. Multiplex PCR used pooled V-gene forward primers and a constant-region reverse primer to amplify CDR3s. TCRdb fed the multiplex PCR reads into CATT to redo clone calling. The sample carries more than 50,000 delta-chain clones, approximately 16% recorded once. The CDR3 runs to 21 residues. Germline lookup yields CDR1 TSWWSYY and CDR2 QGS. V dropped 3 bases and J dropped 0; count of bases not matched to a gene: 21. This clone was detected only a few times. Its specificity is unknown.

The chain uses TRDV1 and TRDJ1; the match to TRDD3 covers 8 bases. Sequencing was carried out using Vdelta1+ gamma-delta thymocytes from the thymus. Subset described: FACS-sorted CD3+ TCRalphabeta- TCRVdelta1+ TCRVdelta2- thymocytes. This TCR was recovered from a boy under two years old who had congenital heart surgery. CDR3 residues: CALGEHPAPRRWGRYTDKLIF. CDR3 coding DNA: TGTGCTCTTGGGGAGCATCCAGCCCCTAGGCGCTGGGGGAGGTACACCGATAAACTCATCTTT.